These 2 T cell receptor beta chains were sequenced from one sample in a study of T cells in Graves' hyperthyroidism and ophthalmopathy. The source material, RNA transcripts, was used to amplify TCR beta CDR3 regions. First-round RT-PCR with HTBI primers amplified the TCR CDR3 region. TCRdb re-called the multiplex PCR reads through MiXCR, storing one row per CDR3 protein. The sample lists 350,000 or so distinct CDR3 sequences, 21% occurring once. The specimen sequenced was blood. These TCRs come from a woman aged 45-59 years with Graves' hyperthyroidism.

With regard to this clonotype: A much larger clone lies one base from this, so it may be a read error. V gene TRBV18 combines with J gene TRBJ2-5; TRBD1 matches at 7 bases. The germline CDR1 and CDR2 sequences are KGHSH and LQKENI. There are 15 residues in the CDR3. DNA for the CDR3: TGTACCAGCTCACCGTCTTCCCGACAGGGTGTGACCCAGTACTTC. Its translation: CTSSPSSRQGVTQYF.

This clonotype was counted a few times. The genes are TRBV4-1 and TRBJ2-7; 9 nucleotides line up with TRBD1. Germline V lookup: CDR1 MGHRA, CDR2 YSYEKL. The CDR3 has 14 amino acids. The junction had 2 bases not matched to a gene; V was cut back by 3 bases and J by 2 bases. The CDR3 DNA reads as TGCGCCAGCAGCCAGGGGGACAGGGCCTACGAGCAGTACTTC. It specifies CASSQGDRAYEQYF.